This TCR beta chain appears in the sequencing data of a study of cytomegalovirus exposure and HLA in healthy donors. Data came from immunoSEQ multiplex PCR; TCRdb stores just in-frame clones and leaves some out. The data hold fewer than 200,000 clones, with roughly 86% observed a single time. Study observations and caveats: TCR beta chains numbering some 160 were designated cytomegalovirus-associated.

This CDR3 is 14 amino acids long. Germline values: CDR1 MNHEY, CDR2 SVGAGI. J gave up 0 bases and V 5 bases, and 3 bases lay outside the gene matches. Concerning this clone itself: Its antigen is undetermined. The same CDR3 arises from other DNA sequences in this sample as well.

Sequencing used PBMCs. The chain employs TRBV6-5 and TRBJ2-7, with 8 nucleotides matching TRBD1. The origin of this receptor is a man younger than 35 in good health and CMV-seropositive. The CDR3 sequence: CASSLDRGSYEQYF. CDR3 bases: TGTGCCAGCAGTCTCGACAGGGGCTCCTACGAGCAGTACTTC.